This T cell receptor (beta chain) emerged from a study of OX40 agonist ivuxolimab in advanced cancers. At the level of the study: Patients in the trial were receiving intravenous ivuxolimab every 2 weeks, at doses of 0.01 to 10 mg/kg. Patients undergoing dose escalation presented with hepatocellular carcinoma, melanoma, renal cell or head and neck cancer. Study-wide findings and caveats: Both CD4+ and CD8+ T cell populations in blood had undergone clonal expansion by week 6 at 0.1 to 3.0 mg/kg.

Assay: immunoSEQ multiplex PCR; the TCRdb copy retains only in-frame clones and omits some. The table includes about 27,000 clones, 83% detected once. Concerning this clone itself: What it binds is unknown. Mismatch with germline at one junction end may stem from a read error.

The input for sequencing was CD4+ or CD8+ T cells sorted from blood, taken in a trial of the OX40 agonist ivuxolimab. This clonotype was sampled from an adult with an advanced solid tumor such as melanoma, head and neck, liver or kidney cancer.

The CDR3 loop is CASSSTSGSYSEQFF. The CDR3 nucleotides are TGTGCCAGTAGTTCGACTAGCGGTTCCTACAGTGAGCAGTTCTTC. V gene TRBV19 combines with J gene TRBJ2-1; 9 bases fit TRBD2. The germline V gene encodes CDR1 LNHDA and CDR2 SQIVND (reference sequence). This CDR3 contains 15 residues. Variable domain in full (rest from reference TRBV19 and TRBJ2-1): DGGITQSPKYLFRKEGQNVTLSCEQNLNHDAMYWYRQDPGQGLRLIYYSQIVNDFQKGDIAEGYSVSREKKESFPLTVTSAQKNPTAFYLCASSSTSGSYSEQFFGPGTRLTVL.